A single sample is the source of the 2 T cell receptor beta chains below, sequenced in a study of vaccination effects on CD4 cells after COVID-19. These receptors' antigens are unknown. Assay: immunoSEQ multiplex PCR; the TCRdb copy retains only in-frame clones and omits some. The sample yields roughly 20,000 clones, around 62% seen once. Pools of viral peptides were used by the ViraFEST assay to expand antigen-specific CD4+ T cells ahead of sequencing. Upon completion of 10 to 11 days in culture, CD4+ T cells were isolated. People in the vaccine group had not been infected with SARS-CoV-2 before, and their nucleocapsid antibodies were negative. The sample here was CD4+ T cells from PBMCs cultured with HCoV-NL63 spike peptides, taken before COVID-19 vaccination. Receptor source: a human donor who received a COVID-19 vaccine.

V gene TRBV30 combines with J gene TRBJ1-2; D not certain. The CDR3 consists of 13 residues. Per germline, CDR1 GTSNPN and CDR2 SVGIG (reference sequence). Between the trimmed V and J ends, which lost 2 bases and 7 bases, there was a span of 14 bases. CDR3 bases: TGTGCCTGGAGTCCCTCTGGATCGGTTGGCTACACCTTC. Its translation: CAWSPSGSVGYTF.

This clone was picked up one time. The chain joins TRBV3-1 (or the pseudogene TRBV3-2) to TRBJ1-5, with D possibly matching TRBD1 (5 bases). Germline V gene lookup returns CDR1 LGHDT and CDR2 YNNKEL (reference sequence). V was shortened by 0 bases and J by 7 bases, with 10 bases between the two germline ends. The CDR3 loop spans 14 amino acids. The CDR3 region is CASSQDGGNQPQHF. In nucleotides, the CDR3 is TGTGCCAGCAGCCAAGACGGGGGAAACCAGCCCCAGCATTTT.